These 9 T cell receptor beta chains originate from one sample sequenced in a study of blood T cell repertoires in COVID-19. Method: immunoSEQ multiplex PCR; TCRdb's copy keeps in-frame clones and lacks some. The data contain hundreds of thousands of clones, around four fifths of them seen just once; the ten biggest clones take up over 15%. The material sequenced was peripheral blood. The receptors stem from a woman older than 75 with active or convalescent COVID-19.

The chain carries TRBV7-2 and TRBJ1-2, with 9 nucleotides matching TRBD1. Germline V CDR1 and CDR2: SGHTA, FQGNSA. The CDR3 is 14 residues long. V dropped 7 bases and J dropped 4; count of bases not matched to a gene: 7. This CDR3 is CASTPGQGVYGYTF. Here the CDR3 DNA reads TGTGCCAGCACGCCGGGACAGGGTGTCTATGGCTACACCTTC.

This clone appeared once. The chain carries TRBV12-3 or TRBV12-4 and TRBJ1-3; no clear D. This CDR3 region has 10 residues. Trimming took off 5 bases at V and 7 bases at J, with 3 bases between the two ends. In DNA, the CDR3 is TGTGCCAGCAGTCGGAACACCATATATTTT. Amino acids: CASSRNTIYF.

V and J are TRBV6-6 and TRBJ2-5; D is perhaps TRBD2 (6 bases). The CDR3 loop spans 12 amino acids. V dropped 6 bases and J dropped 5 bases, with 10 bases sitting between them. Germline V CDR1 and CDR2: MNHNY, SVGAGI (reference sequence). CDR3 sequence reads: CASSQGGETQYF. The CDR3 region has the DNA TGTGCCAGCAGCCAAGGAGGGGAGACCCAGTACTTC.

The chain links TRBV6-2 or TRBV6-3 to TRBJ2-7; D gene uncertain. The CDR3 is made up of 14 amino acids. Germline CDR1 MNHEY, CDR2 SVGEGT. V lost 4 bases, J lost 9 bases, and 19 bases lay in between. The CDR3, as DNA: TGTGCCAGCAGTTCAGCGACTCAAACCGTGGGGCAGTACTTC. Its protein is CASSSATQTVGQYF.

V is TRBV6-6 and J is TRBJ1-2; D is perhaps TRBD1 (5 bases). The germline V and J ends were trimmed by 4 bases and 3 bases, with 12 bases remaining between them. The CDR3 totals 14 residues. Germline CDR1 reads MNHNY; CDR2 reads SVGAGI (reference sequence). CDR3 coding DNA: TGTGCCAGCAGTTCCGAACCAGGGTACTATGGCTACACCTTC. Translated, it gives CASSSEPGYYGYTF.

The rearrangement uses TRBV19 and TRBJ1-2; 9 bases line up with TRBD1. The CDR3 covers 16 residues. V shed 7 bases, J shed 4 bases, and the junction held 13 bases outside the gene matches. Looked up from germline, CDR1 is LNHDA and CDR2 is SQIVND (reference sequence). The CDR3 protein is CASTDQTGGWSYGYTF. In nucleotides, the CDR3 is TGTGCCAGTACCGATCAAACAGGGGGCTGGAGCTATGGCTACACCTTC. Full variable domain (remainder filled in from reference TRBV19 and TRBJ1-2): DGGITQSPKYLFRKEGQNVTLSCEQNLNHDAMYWYRQDPGQGLRLIYYSQIVNDFQKGDIAEGYSVSREKKESFPLTVTSAQKNPTAFYLCASTDQTGGWSYGYTFGSGTRLTVV.

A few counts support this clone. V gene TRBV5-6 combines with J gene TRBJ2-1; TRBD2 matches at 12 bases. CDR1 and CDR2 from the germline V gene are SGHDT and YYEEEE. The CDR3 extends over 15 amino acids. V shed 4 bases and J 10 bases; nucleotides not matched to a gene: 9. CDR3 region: CASSQGLAGFLEQFF. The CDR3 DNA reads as TGTGCCAGCAGCCAAGGACTAGCGGGGTTCCTAGAGCAGTTCTTC.

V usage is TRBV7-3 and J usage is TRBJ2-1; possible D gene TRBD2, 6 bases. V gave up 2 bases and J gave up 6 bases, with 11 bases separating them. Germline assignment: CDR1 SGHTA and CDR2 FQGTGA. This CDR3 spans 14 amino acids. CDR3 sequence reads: CASSLAGTPNEQFF. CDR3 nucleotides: TGTGCCAGCAGCTTAGCCGGGACTCCCAATGAGCAGTTCTTC.

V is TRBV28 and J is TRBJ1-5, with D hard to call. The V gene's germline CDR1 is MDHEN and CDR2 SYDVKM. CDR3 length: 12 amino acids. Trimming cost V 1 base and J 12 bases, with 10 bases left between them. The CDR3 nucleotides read TGTGCCAGCAGTTTATACGCACTAGTCCAGCATTTT. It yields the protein CASSLYALVQHF.